The 18 T cell receptor beta chains given below trace back to one sample, sequenced in a study of T cells in women clearing cervical HPV infection. The method was immunoSEQ multiplex PCR; TCRdb's version includes in-frame clones alone and lacks a portion of them. This sample's clone table lists 25,000 to 35,000 clones. Input material: blood buffy coat. The receptors here all came from a woman between 18 and 70 years old with a cervical HPV16 infection that either progressed to CIN3+ or cleared (not recorded which).

With regard to this clone: Sequencing ends 3 residues short of the CDR3 end; the germline J gene provides the rest. V and J are TRBV20-1 and TRBJ2-7; 11 nucleotides line up with TRBD2. The trim removed 6 bases at V and 6 bases at J, leaving 16 bases unmatched. Per the germline V gene, CDR1 is DFQATT and CDR2 is SNEGSKA (reference sequence). The CDR3 covers 16 residues. CDR3 region: CSARSALAGAPGEQYF. CDR3 DNA, as far as it was read: TGCAGTGCCCGATCCGCACTAGCGGGGGCCCCTGGCGAG.

Comment on this clone: The read is 3 residues too short to cover the CDR3 end, so that end is filled in from the germline J gene. The V and J genes are TRBV19 and TRBJ1-3; D gene unclear. The CDR3 length is 15 residues. V gave up 0 bases and J gave up 2 bases, with 8 bases separating them. CDR1 LNHDA and CDR2 SQIVND come from the germline V gene (reference sequence). The chain's CDR3 is CASSIDPSAGNTIYF. CDR3 DNA, as far as it was read: TGTGCCAGTAGTATAGACCCTTCTGCTGGAAACACC.

With regard to this clone: The CDR3 end lies 3 residues beyond the end of the read and is filled in from the germline J gene. The rearrangement uses TRBV29-1 and TRBJ2-1; D is perhaps TRBD1 (6 bases). This CDR3 is built from 12 residues. The V end lost 5 bases, the J end lost 6 bases, and 11 bases lay between the germline ends. CDR1 and CDR2 (germline): SQVTM, ANQGSEA. The sequenced part of the CDR3 DNA is TGCAGCGTTCCCCACAGGGTCAATGAG. This codes for CSVPHRVNE. The whole CDR3 protein is CSVPHRVNEQFF.

Notes on this clone: The sequence runs out 3 residues before the end of the CDR3; the remainder is reconstructed from the germline J gene. The V gene is TRBV2, the J gene TRBJ2-5, with D hard to call. Germline CDR1 reads SNHLY; CDR2 reads FYNNEI. V gave up 7 bases and J gave up 5 bases, with 14 bases separating them. The CDR3 totals 13 residues. The CDR3 loop is CASKFGSLETQYF. The CDR3 DNA, read in part, is TGTGCCAGCAAGTTCGGGTCGCTGGAGACC.

A word on this clone: The read stops 3 residues short of the end of the CDR3; the missing end is completed from the germline J gene. The chain links TRBV7-6 to TRBJ2-3; D not certain. This CDR3 region has 15 residues. CDR1 is SGHVS, CDR2 FNYEAQ, per germline. V dropped 5 bases and J dropped 3 bases, with 15 bases sitting between them. The CDR3 loop is CASSTRLGPTDTQYF. The sequenced CDR3 bases are TGTGCCAGCAGCACCCGGTTGGGCCCGACAGATACG. The whole variable domain, remainder taken from reference TRBV7-6 and TRBJ2-3, is GAGVSQSPRYKVTKRGQDVALRCDPISGHVSLYWYRQALGQGPEFLTYFNYEAQQDKSGLPNDRFSAERPEGSISTLTIQRTEQRDSAMYRCASSTRLGPTDTQYFGPGTRLTVL.

With regard to this clone: The read stops 3 residues short of the end of the CDR3; the missing end is completed from the germline J gene. V gene TRBV20-1 combines with J gene TRBJ2-2; 10 bases are shared with TRBD2. V was pared by 1 base and J by 0 bases, with 5 bases of the junction left unmatched. The CDR3 runs to 17 residues. Germline assignment: CDR1 DFQATT and CDR2 SNEGSKA (reference sequence). The covered CDR3 bases are TGCAGTGCTAGAGCGGGACTAGCGTCACCGAACACCGGGGAG. Its protein is CSARAGLASPNTGE. The whole CDR3 is CSARAGLASPNTGELFF.

Here the CDR3 reads CSARVGTNRRTQYF. CDR3 DNA, as far as it was read: TGCAGTGCTAGAGTGGGGACAAACCGAAGGACC. V usage is TRBV20-1 and J usage is TRBJ2-5; a weak D match, TRBD1 (6 bases). The read ends 3 residues shy of where the CDR3 ends; the end is completed using the germline J gene. Trimming shortened V by 1 base and J by 7 bases, and 16 bases separated the two germline ends. CDR3 size: 14 residues. The germline V gene encodes CDR1 DFQATT and CDR2 SNEGSKA (reference sequence).

On this clone: Sequencing ends 3 residues short of the CDR3 end; the germline J gene provides the rest. The gene calls are TRBV7-3 and TRBJ1-2, with D tentatively TRBD1 (6 bases). The germline V gene has CDR1 SGHTA and CDR2 FQGTGA. CDR3 length: 13 amino acids. CDR3 bases read: TGTGCCAGCAGCTTAACGCAGGGGCGAGGC. Translating it yields CASSLTQGRG. The full-length CDR3 reads as CASSLTQGRGYTF.

As concerns this clone: The read terminates 3 residues before the CDR3 end, so the remaining end is supplied by the germline J gene. This chain uses TRBV12-5 with TRBJ2-4; TRBD2 aligns across 13 bases. This CDR3 has 20 residues. CDR1 is LGHNT, CDR2 FRNRAP, per germline. V dropped 6 bases and J dropped 0; count of bases not matched to a gene: 14. The CDR3 DNA, read in part, is TGTGCTAGTGGGATAAACCCGGGACTAGCGGGGCGGCTAGCCAAAAACATT. It translates to CASGINPGLAGRLAKNI. The entire CDR3 protein is CASGINPGLAGRLAKNIQYF.

To note about this clone: The read ends 3 residues before the CDR3 terminus; that terminus is restored from the germline J gene. J is TRBJ1-2 and V is TRBV18; tentative D call: TRBD1 (6 bases). From germline, CDR1 is KGHSH and CDR2 LQKENI. This CDR3 has 14 amino acids. The CDR3 loop reads CASSPPVAGDDYTF. The DNA read from the CDR3 is TGTGCCAGCTCACCACCGGTGGCAGGGGACGAC.

Here the CDR3 reads CSARGPTGNNDYTF. The sequenced CDR3 bases are TGCAGTGCTAGGGGGCCGACAGGGAACAATGAC. The chain carries TRBV20-1 and TRBJ1-2, with TRBD1 matching 7 bases. The observed sequence ends 3 residues before the CDR3 terminus, with the missing tail filled in from the germline J gene. CDR3 length equals 14 residues. Looked up from germline, CDR1 is DFQATT and CDR2 is SNEGSKA (reference sequence).

With regard to this clone: Read coverage stops 3 residues before the CDR3 terminus; the germline J gene supplies the remainder. The chain employs TRBV27 and TRBJ2-2; D is perhaps TRBD1 (5 bases). Germline CDR1 is MNHEY and CDR2 is SMNVEV (reference sequence). Trimming cost V 8 bases and J 7 bases, with 14 bases left between them. The CDR3 has 13 amino acids. This chain's CDR3 is CASGHLKDGELFF. The sequenced CDR3 bases are TGTGCCAGCGGACACCTCAAGGACGGGGAG.

A remark on this clone: The read terminates 3 residues before the CDR3 end, so the remaining end is supplied by the germline J gene. The chain is built from TRBV11-2 and TRBJ2-2, with D maybe TRBD2 (6 bases). The V end lost 4 bases, the J end lost 5 bases, and 14 bases lay between the germline ends. The germline CDR1 and CDR2 sequences are SGHAT and FQNNGV. The CDR3 sequence is 15 residues long. The CDR3 is CASSWTGTETGELFF. CDR3 bases read: TGTGCCAGCAGCTGGACCGGGACTGAAACCGGGGAG.

Turning to this clone: Read coverage stops 3 residues before the CDR3 terminus; the germline J gene supplies the remainder. V and J are TRBV19 and TRBJ1-1; D is perhaps TRBD1 (6 bases). Germline values: CDR1 LNHDA, CDR2 SQIVND (reference sequence). The germline V and J ends were trimmed by 4 bases and 4 bases, with 13 bases remaining between them. The CDR3 is made up of 14 amino acids. Partial CDR3 DNA: TGTGCCAGTAGTAATACAGGGTATGGCACTGAA. It yields the protein CASSNTGYGTE. The entire CDR3 protein is CASSNTGYGTEAFF.

Partial CDR3 DNA: TGTGCCTGGACGGGGGGTTTGAACACCGGGGAG. It translates to CAWTGGLNTGE. The CDR3 in full is CAWTGGLNTGELFF. The gene calls are TRBV30 and TRBJ2-2; 7 bases are shared with TRBD2. The read falls 3 residues short of the CDR3 end, and the missing part is taken from the germline J gene. The trim removed 4 bases at V and 1 base at J, leaving 3 bases unmatched. CDR3 length: 14 residues. Germline loops: CDR1 GTSNPN, CDR2 SVGIG (reference sequence). Full variable domain (rest looked up from reference TRBV30 and TRBJ2-2): SQTIHQWPATLVQPVGSPLSLECTVEGTSNPNLYWYRQAAGRGLQLLFYSVGIGQISSEVPQNLSASRPQDRQFILSSKKLLLSDSGFYLCAWTGGLNTGELFFGEGSRLTVL.

Comments on this clone: The CDR3 goes on 3 residues after the read ends, and that part is filled in from the germline J gene. The chain has TRBV28 and TRBJ1-2; 7 nucleotides agree with TRBD1. The V gene's germline CDR1 is MDHEN and CDR2 SYDVKM. Losses at the gene ends were 6 bases for V and 5 bases for J; bases not matched to a gene: 6. This CDR3 contains 13 residues. The part of the CDR3 DNA that was read is TGTGCCAGCAGGAACAGGGGTGGGTATGGC. As protein: CASRNRGGYG. The complete CDR3 protein is CASRNRGGYGYTF.

As concerns this clone: The read terminates 3 residues ahead of where the CDR3 ends, so the germline J gene completes it. The chain is built from TRBV2 and TRBJ2-3; D is perhaps TRBD2 (6 bases). Trimming removed 8 bases from V and 7 bases from J, with 13 bases in between. Germline values: CDR1 SNHLY, CDR2 FYNNEI. The CDR3 is 12 amino acids. The CDR3: CASEAGSHTQYF. The sequenced CDR3 bases are TGTGCCAGCGAGGCGGGATCGCATACG.

Concerning this clone itself: Read data end 3 residues before the CDR3 end; the end is taken from the germline J gene. This chain connects TRBV5-6 to TRBJ2-1; tentatively, D is TRBD1 (6 bases). The V end lost 2 bases, the J end lost 7 bases, and 13 bases lay between the germline ends. This CDR3 region has 14 residues. Germline V gene sequence: CDR1 SGHDT, CDR2 YYEEEE. CDR3 in amino acids: CASSFPGHSNEQFF. The covered CDR3 bases are TGTGCCAGCAGCTTTCCGGGACACTCTAATGAG.